This T cell receptor (beta chain) was sequenced in a study of T cell responses to AZD1222 COVID-19 vaccine. Study-wide results and caveats: A rise in Spike-specific TCR breadth and depth followed two AZD1222 doses. Reports indicate that nearly half of spike-specific TCRs are directed at unmutated variant regions. Mapped onto spike, vaccine-associated CD4 TCRs spanned it and were dominant at 160-218 and 743-854.

Clones were read by immunoSEQ multiplex PCR, and TCRdb kept only the in-frame ones, dropping some. The data hold about 84,000 clones, with around 85% observed a single time. Details on this clone: Its antigen is still unknown.

The length of the CDR3 is 15 residues. CDR1 is SGHRS, CDR2 YFSETQ, per germline. Trimming took 4 bases from V and 6 from J; bases not matched to a gene: 10. This sequence was found in an adult who received the AZD1222 COVID-19 vaccine. This material consisted of peripheral blood, taken 28 days after the second AZD1222 dose. The chain links TRBV5-1 to TRBJ1-1; TRBD1 matches 9 bases. CDR3 sequence reads: CASSLAGTGRSEAFF. In DNA, the CDR3 is TGCGCCAGCAGCCTGGCGGGGACAGGGCGGTCTGAAGCTTTCTTT.